This T cell receptor (beta chain) was captured in a study of T-cell memory formation after mild COVID-19. Looking at the study overall: Largely donor-specific sequence clusters came from a couple of donors. Study-wide results and limits: Clones which contracted sat mainly in CM and EM if CD4+, and in EMRA if CD8+. That cross-reactive memory joined was suggested by some responding clones appearing in pre-infection memory.

After removal of 4 bases from V and 11 bases from J, the junction contained 9 bases not matched to a gene. This CDR3 comprises 14 residues. 5'RACE with constant-segment primers yielded barcoded, UMI-tagged TCR alpha and TCR beta cDNA libraries. TCRdb ran MiXCR on the 5' RACE reads and lists one entry per CDR3 protein. The table has 450,000 or so distinct CDR3 sequences, approximately 20% seen once. This clonotype has a single count. The antigen remains unidentified. The source material was PBMCs or a T cell subset sorted from them (not recorded which). This TCR derives from an adult woman who had mild COVID-19 (a few samples of this study predate the infection). Cell type and time point are not known. This chain joins TRBV23-1 and TRBJ2-4; the match to TRBD1 covers 9 bases. Being an ORF, TRBV23-1 has a function that is uncertain. The CDR3 sequence: CASSPPGQGFLQYF. In DNA, the CDR3 is TGCGCCAGCAGTCCCCCGGGACAGGGATTCCTTCAGTACTTC.